The clone carrying this TCR beta chain has more than one count but fewer than ten. Its antigen is unidentified. Then a second PCR, running about 6 to 11 cycles, was carried out with a sample-barcoded 5' primer and a J-beta primer mix. TCRdb used MiXCR to reprocess the 5' RACE reads, holding one entry per CDR3 protein. The sample has some 880,000 distinct CDR3 sequences, around 36% seen once. The sample belongs to a study of blood T cells in healthy people across ages. Study results and caveats: Long-lived donors had more naive CD4+ cells and higher diversity than aged donors. There was no known CMV status for donors, so expanded clonotype changes were possibly confounded.

A minimum of 7 million PBMCs was isolated per sample. What was sequenced was blood. The TCR originated in a man between 18 and 35 years old in good health.

CDR3 in DNA: TGCAGCGTTGTGGAGTTTAACTATGGCTACACCTTC. Residues: CSVVEFNYGYTF. This chain connects TRBV29-1 to TRBJ1-2; D uncertain. The CDR3 contains 12 residues. Trimming left V 4 bases short and J 1 base short, with 7 bases between. Per the germline V gene, CDR1 is SQVTM and CDR2 is ANQGSEA.